Listed here are 32 T cell receptor beta chains from one sample, sequenced in a study of blood T cell repertoires in COVID-19. Some clones are missing from TCRdb's copy, which holds only in-frame ones; the method was immunoSEQ multiplex PCR. The sample includes over 200,000 clones, roughly 88% of them seen just once. Specimen: PBMCs or T cells enriched from blood (not recorded which). These receptors all stem from a middle-aged woman with acute COVID-19.

V gene TRBV9 combines with J gene TRBJ2-2; 15 bases are a match to TRBD2. The CDR3 extends over 18 amino acids. The germline V gene encodes CDR1 SGDLS and CDR2 YYNGEE. With V trimmed by 3 bases and J by 4 bases, 7 bases remained unmatched. The CDR3 spells CASSDGLAGGGSTGELFF. The DNA of the CDR3 is TGTGCCAGCAGCGACGGACTAGCGGGAGGGGGAAGCACCGGGGAGCTGTTTTTT.

The chain combines TRBV7-9 with TRBJ2-3, with D tentatively TRBD2 (5 bases). The CDR3 is 15 residues long. Trimming stripped 5 bases from V and 0 bases from J, with 12 bases between. Germline CDR1 is SEHNR and CDR2 is FQNEAQ (reference sequence). The CDR3 is CASSPGLSSTDTQYF. As DNA, the CDR3 is TGTGCCAGCAGCCCTGGACTGTCTAGCACAGATACGCAGTATTTT.

The gene calls are TRBV5-1 and TRBJ2-6; D is unresolved. Germline V gene sequence: CDR1 SGHRS, CDR2 YFSETQ. The CDR3 is 13 residues long. V gave up 4 bases and J gave up 2 bases, with 4 bases separating them. Written as DNA, the CDR3 is TGCGCCAGCAGCCCAGCTGGGGCCAACGTCCTGACTTTC. This encodes CASSPAGANVLTF.

The chain couples TRBV4-2 to TRBJ1-2; 7 bases match TRBD1. The CDR3 spans 16 residues. Germline V gene sequence: CDR1 LGHNA, CDR2 YNFKEQ. Losses at the gene ends were 1 base for V and 4 bases for J; bases not matched to a gene: 9. This chain's CDR3 is CASSQATGMVGYGYTF. CDR3 sequence (DNA): TGTGCCAGCAGCCAAGCGACAGGGATGGTCGGCTATGGCTACACCTTC.

The gene calls are TRBV11-2 and TRBJ1-4; D ambiguous. This CDR3 is 14 amino acids long. Germline loops: CDR1 SGHAT, CDR2 FQNNGV. V was cut by 7 bases and J by 8 bases, with 17 bases left in between. CDR3: CASTLGFRPEKLFF. Here the CDR3 DNA reads TGTGCCAGCACCCTAGGCTTCAGACCAGAAAAACTGTTTTTT. Looking up the rest from reference TRBV11-2 and TRBJ1-4 gives the full variable domain: EAGVAQSPRYKIIEKRQSVAFWCNPISGHATLYWYQQILGQGPKLLIQFQNNGVVDDSQLPKDRFSAERLKGVDSTLKIQPAKLEDSAVYLCASTLGFRPEKLFFGSGTQLSVL.

This chain links TRBV12-1 with TRBJ1-5. TRBV12-1 has pseudogene status. CDR3 length: 17 residues. CDR3: CASSFIGDSYSNQPQHF. CDR3 nucleotides: TGTGCCAGCAGCTTTATCGGGGACTCCTATAGCAATCAGCCCCAGCATTTT.

This chain uses TRBV2 with TRBJ2-2; perhaps TRBD2 as D (5 bases). Trimming took off 6 bases at V and 9 bases at J, with 11 bases between the two ends. Germline assignment: CDR1 SNHLY and CDR2 FYNNEI. The CDR3 has 12 residues. CDR3 loop: CASSAGGRELFF. DNA of the CDR3: TGTGCCAGCAGCGCGGGTGGACGGGAGCTGTTTTTT.

The J gene is TRBJ2-3, the V gene TRBV29-1; unclear D gene. The germline V and J ends were trimmed by 5 bases and 2 bases, with 5 bases remaining between them. Germline CDR1 is SQVTM and CDR2 is ANQGSEA. This CDR3 spans 11 amino acids. The CDR3 protein is CSVQDTDTQYF. The CDR3 DNA follows: TGCAGCGTTCAGGACACAGATACGCAGTATTTT.

V and J are TRBV6-6 and TRBJ2-1, with 7 positions matching TRBD2. The CDR3 sequence is 17 residues long. Losses at the gene ends were 7 bases for V and 2 bases for J; bases not matched to a gene: 14. The V gene's germline CDR1 is MNHNY and CDR2 SVGAGI (reference sequence). CDR3 loop: CASTRSNSGRTYNEQFF. The CDR3 nucleotides are TGTGCCAGCACTCGTTCCAATAGCGGGCGAACCTACAATGAGCAGTTCTTC.

This chain links TRBV6-2 or TRBV6-3 with TRBJ1-5; weak D call: TRBD1 (6 bases). Germline CDR1 reads MNHEY; CDR2 reads SVGEGT. Trimming pared 5 bases from V and 0 bases from J, leaving 14 bases between. The CDR3 has 16 residues. The CDR3 DNA reads as TGTGCCAGCAGTCCGAGGACAGTCTATAGCAATCAGCCCCAGCATTTT. Residues: CASSPRTVYSNQPQHF.

This clone was picked up a small number of times. This chain links TRBV6-5 with TRBJ2-1; the D is unclear. The CDR3 totals 14 residues. Trimming removed 6 bases at V and 1 base at J, with 10 bases between. The germline V gene has CDR1 MNHEY and CDR2 SVGAGI. CDR3 nucleotides: TGTGCCAGCAGAACGACAACTTCCTACAATGAGCAGTTCTTC. The encoded protein is CASRTTTSYNEQFF.

This clone has a single count. This chain uses TRBV29-1 with TRBJ2-1; D is possibly TRBD2 (6 bases). The CDR3 runs to 13 residues. V was shortened by 2 bases and J by 7 bases, with 12 bases between the two germline ends. The germline V gene encodes CDR1 SQVTM and CDR2 ANQGSEA. The chain's CDR3 is CSVERRGTNEQFF. CDR3 nucleotides: TGCAGCGTTGAAAGGCGGGGTACGAATGAGCAGTTCTTC.

This chain links TRBV2 with TRBJ1-4, with TRBD1 matching over 12 bases. Germline V CDR1 and CDR2: SNHLY, FYNNEI. V lost 6 bases to trimming and J lost 7 bases; unmatched junction nucleotides: 3. The CDR3 totals 14 residues. The DNA of the CDR3 is TGTGCCAGCAGGGGGACAGGGGGCTTTGAAAAACTGTTTTTT. Its translation: CASRGTGGFEKLFF.

The CDR3 nucleotides read TGTGCCAGCAGCTTATCTTCAGGGGCGCTTAATTCACCCCTCCACTTT. Amino acids: CASSLSSGALNSPLHF. V and J are TRBV7-2 and TRBJ1-6; D perhaps matches TRBD1 (6 bases). V lost 2 bases, J lost 6 bases, and 14 bases lay in between. The CDR3 sequence is 16 residues long. CDR1 and CDR2 (germline): SGHTA, FQGNSA.

Written as DNA, the CDR3 is TGTGCCAGCAGCTACGACAGGGGAGATTCCTACGAGCAGTACTTC. Translating it yields CASSYDRGDSYEQYF. The genes are TRBV11-2 and TRBJ2-7; 8 nucleotides agree with TRBD1. V trimming: 4 bases; J trimming: 1 base; junction bases outside the gene matches: 6. The CDR3 sequence is 15 residues long. CDR1 and CDR2 from the germline V gene are SGHAT and FQNNGV.

V usage is TRBV10-3 and J usage is TRBJ2-5; 10 bases fit TRBD2. Trimming cost V 3 bases and J 4 bases; bases outside gene matches: 5. CDR3 length: 15 amino acids. CDR1 is ENHRY, CDR2 SYGVKD, per germline. The CDR3 region is CAISDWLAGVETQYF. CDR3 in DNA: TGTGCCATCAGTGACTGGCTAGCGGGAGTAGAGACCCAGTACTTC.

The chain links TRBV20-1 to TRBJ2-3; the D is unclear. CDR3 length: 11 residues. The V gene lost 3 bases and the J gene lost 4 bases, with 5 bases spanning the gap. CDR1 is DFQATT, CDR2 SNEGSKA, per germline (reference sequence). CDR3: CSARRSDTQYF. The CDR3 DNA reads as TGCAGTGCTAGGAGATCAGATACGCAGTATTTT.

CDR3 protein: CASRLTQGRYGYTF. CDR3 DNA sequence: TGTGCCAGCAGATTAACACAGGGGCGTTATGGCTACACCTTC. The rearrangement uses TRBV7-2 and TRBJ1-2; 7 bases match TRBD1. This CDR3 has 14 residues. The ends lost 6 bases at V and 5 bases at J; junction bases unmatched: 9. Per the germline V gene, CDR1 is SGHTA and CDR2 is FQGNSA.

There are many counts of this clone. This chain joins TRBV3-1 (or the pseudogene TRBV3-2) and TRBJ2-7; TRBD2 agrees at 13 bases. The V and J ends lost 0 bases and 12 bases, in that order; junction bases with no gene match: 8. Germline assignment: CDR1 LGHDT and CDR2 YNNKEL (reference sequence). There are 15 residues in the CDR3. CDR3 sequence (DNA): TGTGCCAGCAGCCAAGACTCGGGACTAGCGGGGCGAGTGTACTTC. Amino acid sequence: CASSQDSGLAGRVYF.

This chain joins TRBV6-2 or TRBV6-3 and TRBJ2-7; 8 nucleotides align to TRBD2. The germline gives CDR1 MNHEY, CDR2 SVGEGT. The J segment lost 2 bases and the V segment lost 5 bases, leaving 11 bases of the junction unmatched. This CDR3 contains 16 residues. In DNA form, the CDR3 reads TGTGCCAGCAGTGACCCTAGCGGGCCAGGGACCTACGAGCAGTACGTC. It encodes CASSDPSGPGTYEQYV.

J is TRBJ2-5 and V is TRBV6-2 or TRBV6-3; 11 positions agree with TRBD1. The CDR3 sequence is 17 residues long. Looked up from germline, CDR1 is MNHEY and CDR2 is SVGEGT. The V and J ends lost 5 bases and 6 bases, in that order; junction bases with no gene match: 14. CDR3 DNA sequence: TGTGCCAGCAGTACGGCCTACAGGGGACAGGGGGTAAAGACCCAGTACTTC. Protein sequence: CASSTAYRGQGVKTQYF.

This clone occurred a few times. This chain uses TRBV7-9 with TRBJ1-6, with D maybe TRBD1 (5 bases). The V gene's germline CDR1 is SEHNR and CDR2 FQNEAQ (reference sequence). V shed 5 bases and J shed 8 bases, with 28 bases lying between them. This CDR3 has 19 amino acids. In DNA, the CDR3 is TGTGCCAGCAGCATTACGTTCGGGTGGGGCCTTCGGCAGGATTCACCCCTCCACTTT. It yields the protein CASSITFGWGLRQDSPLHF.

The V and J genes are TRBV9 and TRBJ2-1, with 9 bases matching TRBD2. In germline, CDR1 is SGDLS, CDR2 YYNGEE. The CDR3 sequence is 16 residues long. V gave up 1 base and J gave up 2 bases; unmatched junction bases: 4. The chain's CDR3 is CASSVRSGRPYNEQFF. DNA for the CDR3: TGTGCCAGCAGCGTACGGAGCGGGAGGCCCTACAATGAGCAGTTCTTC. Looking up the rest from reference TRBV9 and TRBJ2-1 gives the full variable domain: DSGVTQTPKHLITATGQRVTLRCSPRSGDLSVYWYQQSLDQGLQFLIQYYNGEERAKGNILERFSAQQFPDLHSELNLSSLELGDSALYFCASSVRSGRPYNEQFFGPGTRLTVL.

This chain uses TRBV19 with TRBJ1-2; 10 bases line up with TRBD1. The CDR3 contains 16 residues. Germline V CDR1 and CDR2: LNHDA, SQIVND (reference sequence). The V and J ends lost 7 bases and 7 bases, in that order; junction bases with no gene match: 15. DNA for the CDR3: TGTGCCAGTAAGCCCTTGACAGGGGGCGCCCCGTTTGGCTACACCTTC. Its protein product is CASKPLTGGAPFGYTF.

The table lists this clone with a few counts. The J gene is TRBJ1-1, the V gene TRBV6-1, with 10 bases aligning to TRBD1. Looked up from germline, CDR1 is MNHNS and CDR2 is SASEGT. Losses at the gene ends were 1 base for V and 4 bases for J; bases not matched to a gene: 0. This CDR3 has 14 residues. In DNA, the CDR3 is TGTGCCAGCAGTGAAGGGACAGGGGGCACTGAAGCTTTCTTT. This translates into CASSEGTGGTEAFF.

The chain joins TRBV7-2 to TRBJ2-3; perhaps TRBD2 as D (6 bases). The CDR3 consists of 13 residues. Trimming took off 5 bases at V and 11 bases at J, with 17 bases between the two ends. The germline V gene has CDR1 SGHTA and CDR2 FQGNSA. CDR3 amino acids: CASSPPGDRRQYF. CDR3 nucleotides: TGTGCCAGCAGCCCACCGGGGGATCGAAGGCAGTATTTT.

V is TRBV5-6 and J is TRBJ2-5; D may be TRBD1 (6 bases). The CDR3 extends over 14 amino acids. The germline V and J ends were trimmed by 0 bases and 5 bases, with 11 bases remaining between them. Germline V CDR1 and CDR2: SGHDT, YYEEEE. CDR3 nucleotides: TGTGCCAGCAGCTTGGCAGGGGCAGTGGAGACCCAGTACTTC. Translated, it gives CASSLAGAVETQYF.

V is TRBV21-1 and J is TRBJ2-3; the D segment call TRBD1 is taken from the table without a DNA check. TRBV21-1 is given as a pseudogene. The CDR3 is made up of 16 amino acids. CDR3 in amino acids: CASINCGQGSTDTQYF. The DNA of the CDR3 is TGTGCCAGCATCAACTGCGGACAGGGGAGCACAGATACGCAGTATTTT.

CDR3 coding DNA: TGTGCCTGGAGTGTGGGACTTCTTTCACCCCTCCACTTT. This codes for CAWSVGLLSPLHF. The chain joins TRBV30 to TRBJ1-6; possibly TRBD1 for D (5 bases). Germline CDR1 is GTSNPN and CDR2 is SVGIG (reference sequence). The V gene lost 0 bases and the J gene lost 9 bases, with 9 bases spanning the gap. The CDR3 loop spans 13 amino acids.

This chain connects TRBV6-5 to TRBJ1-6; 9 nucleotides line up with TRBD1. V lost 7 bases and J lost 6; bases outside the gene matches: 4. The CDR3 has 14 amino acids. CDR1 MNHEY and CDR2 SVGAGI come from the germline V gene. DNA for the CDR3: TGTGCCAGCAACCGGGACAGGGCTAATTCACCCCTCCACTTT. Its protein is CASNRDRANSPLHF.

The sample holds a few counts of this clone. Germline and junction disagree at one end, which may indicate a read error. The chain recombines TRBV24-1 with TRBJ1-2; 8 nucleotides line up with TRBD1. Germline values: CDR1 KGHDR, CDR2 SFDVKD. The CDR3 loop spans 11 amino acids. The CDR3 here is CATSDYRGGLF. As DNA, the CDR3 is TGTGCCACCAGTGATTACAGGGGGGGGCTTTTC.

V gene TRBV7-9 combines with J gene TRBJ1-5, with TRBD1 matching over 8 bases. This CDR3 has 16 residues. CDR1 and CDR2 (germline): SEHNR, FQNEAQ (reference sequence). J was trimmed by 6 bases and V by 1 base; bases with no gene match: 8. CDR3 coding DNA: TGTGCCAGCAGCTTAGGTTTCTCAGGGGGCAGTCAGCCCCAGCATTTT. Translated: CASSLGFSGGSQPQHF.